This entry concerns a single TCR beta chain. Trimming took 4 bases from V and 3 from J; bases not matched to a gene: 5. Germline V gene data show CDR1 as SGHRS and CDR2 as YFSETQ. The CDR3 contains 16 residues. The data belong to a study of cytomegalovirus exposure and HLA in healthy donors. The PCR employed 60 Vbeta primers together with 13 Jbeta primers. Sequencing used immunoSEQ multiplex PCR; TCRdb keeps in-frame clones, though not all of them. The sample records about 150,000 clones, around 67% being singletons. Sequenced: PBMCs. The V call is TRBV5-1, the J call TRBJ1-4, with 11 bases identical to TRBD1. The TCR originated in a young woman in good health and CMV-seronegative. The CDR3 DNA follows: TGCGCCAGCAGCCTCGGGACAGGGGGAGCTAATGAAAAACTGTTTTTT. It encodes CASSLGTGGANEKLFF.